Listed below are T cell receptor beta chains from one sample, sequenced in a study of radiation and T cells in renal cell carcinoma. Here immunoSEQ multiplex PCR was the method, and the copy in TCRdb shows in-frame clones only, minus some. The table records 150,000 or so clones, about 88% of them present only once. Sample: blood, taken from a patient whose treatment included radiotherapy and nephrectomy. These receptors were collected from a woman aged 70-85 years with renal cell carcinoma. Each CDR3 is given with its conserved first and last residue. Fields, in order: CDR3 length, D gene, J gene, clone size, V gene, CDR3 protein, CDR3 DNA. A D gene is named only where the DNA matches it firmly. The listing skips clone size in some rows; elsewhere it reads once, few, many or a size class.

11,.,TRBJ2-5,.,TRBV6-1,CASRREETQYF,TGTGCCAGCAGGAGGGAAGAGACCCAGTACTTC
15,.,TRBJ1-1,few,TRBV9,CASSVVTGPGAEAFF,TGTGCCAGCAGCGTCGTCACAGGTCCGGGCGCTGAAGCTTTCTTT
14,.,TRBJ2-1,.,TRBV7-8,CASSLIAVYNEQFF,TGTGCCAGCAGCCTTATAGCGGTTTACAATGAGCAGTTCTTC
14,TRBD1,TRBJ1-5,.,TRBV7-2,CASSRDRGNQPQHF,TGTGCCAGCAGCCGGGACAGAGGCAATCAGCCCCAGCATTTT
13,.,TRBJ1-1,.,TRBV5-1,CASSLAGSGEAFF,TGCGCCAGCAGCTTGGCCGGTAGCGGGGAAGCTTTCTTT
17,.,TRBJ2-6,.,TRBV14,CASSQDQGVSGANVLTF,TGTGCCAGCAGCCAAGATCAGGGAGTTTCTGGGGCCAACGTCCTGACTTTC
13,.,TRBJ1-2,.,TRBV19,CASSSTGSYGYTF,TGTGCCAGTAGTTCGACAGGCTCCTATGGCTACACCTTC
16,TRBD2,TRBJ2-2,once,TRBV6-5,CASSSTGLAGTGELFF,TGTGCCAGCAGTTCAACCGGACTAGCGGGGACCGGGGAGCTGTTTTTT
15,TRBD1,TRBJ1-1,.,TRBV5-1,CASRGTGSGDTEAFF,TGCGCCAGCAGGGGGACAGGGTCGGGAGACACTGAAGCTTTCTTT
11,.,TRBJ2-7,.,TRBV25-1,CASSDRVEQYF,TGTGCCAGCAGTGATAGGGTCGAGCAGTACTTC
15,TRBD1,TRBJ1-5,.,TRBV19,CASSISGTVNQPQHF,TGTGCCAGTAGTATCTCCGGGACAGTCAATCAGCCCCAGCATTTT
12,.,TRBJ1-2,.,TRBV6-1,CASSLINYGYTF,TGTGCCAGCAGTCTGATAAACTATGGCTACACCTTC
13,.,TRBJ1-5,.,TRBV29-1,CSAQENSNQPQHF,TGCAGCGCTCAGGAGAATAGCAATCAGCCCCAGCATTTT
16,TRBD2,TRBJ2-2,.,TRBV7-9,CASSLPGGLAAGELFF,TGTGCCAGCAGCCTCCCGGGAGGACTAGCAGCCGGGGAGCTGTTTTTT
14,.,TRBJ2-7,.,TRBV5-1,CASSLRQGFNEQYF,TGCGCCAGCAGCTTGCGGCAGGGTTTTAACGAGCAGTACTTC
14,TRBD1,TRBJ1-6,.,TRBV6-5,CASSPTGDNSPLHF,TGTGCCAGCAGTCCTACAGGGGATAATTCACCCCTCCACTTT
14,.,TRBJ1-1,.,TRBV6-1,CASSEGPGDTEAFF,TGTGCCAGCAGTGAGGGGCCAGGGGATACTGAAGCTTTCTTT
15,.,TRBJ1-1,.,TRBV9,CASSVGKGGPAEAFF,TGTGCCAGCAGCGTAGGAAAGGGAGGGCCCGCTGAAGCTTTCTTT
16,.,TRBJ1-5,.,TRBV6-8,CASSYGDAGQGQPQHF,TGTGCCAGCAGTTATGGCGACGCGGGGCAGGGCCAGCCCCAGCATTTT
14,TRBD2,TRBJ2-7,.,TRBV28,CASSPSGEINEQYF,TGTGCCAGCAGTCCTAGCGGGGAAATCAACGAGCAGTACTTC
13,TRBD1,TRBJ2-5,.,TRBV29-1,CSATGTGGEGQYF,TGCAGCGCCACGGGGACAGGGGGCGAGGGCCAGTACTTC
14,TRBD1,TRBJ1-5,.,TRBV4-2,CASSQDQGGQPQHF,TGTGCCAGCAGCCAAGATCAGGGGGGGCAGCCCCAGCATTTT
12,.,TRBJ2-7,.,TRBV29-1,CSVKGSSYEQYF,TGCAGCGTTAAAGGGAGCTCCTACGAGCAGTACTTC
15,TRBD2,TRBJ2-7,.,TRBV6-4,CASSPRLAGPGEQYF,TGTGCCAGCAGCCCCCGACTAGCGGGGCCCGGGGAGCAGTACTTC
14,.,TRBJ1-5,.,TRBV28,CASSAPGFNQPQHF,TGTGCCAGCAGTGCGCCGGGTTTTAATCAGCCCCAGCATTTT
12,.,TRBJ2-5,.,TRBV2,CASNQAPAAQYF,TGTGCCAGCAATCAAGCCCCGGCGGCCCAGTACTTC
13,.,TRBJ2-7,.,TRBV28,CASSKGLSYEQYF,TGTGCCAGCAGTAAAGGGCTCTCCTACGAGCAGTACTTC
15,.,TRBJ1-4,.,TRBV28,CASSHPGQAGEKLFF,TGTGCCAGCAGTCACCCGGGACAAGCGGGGGAAAAACTGTTTTTT
14,.,TRBJ1-1,.,TRBV6-6,CASSQGRRSSEAFF,TGTGCCAGCAGTCAGGGACGCCGAAGCTCTGAAGCTTTCTTT
14,TRBD1,TRBJ1-1,.,TRBV30,CAWSTGTGFTEAFF,TGTGCCTGGAGTACCGGGACAGGGTTCACTGAAGCTTTCTTT
13,.,TRBJ2-7,.,TRBV13,CASSWGRGPEQYF,TGTGCCAGCAGCTGGGGACGTGGGCCCGAGCAGTACTTC
16,TRBD1,TRBJ2-1,.,TRBV19,CASSIIRDRGSGEQFF,TGTGCCAGTAGTATAATCAGGGACAGGGGGTCGGGTGAGCAGTTCTTC
16,.,TRBJ2-5,.,TRBV18,CASSPTSQAGRETQYF,TGTGCCAGCTCACCGACCTCCCAGGCGGGGAGAGAGACCCAGTACTTC
14,.,TRBJ1-1,once,TRBV6-6,CASDTGAVNTEAFF,TGTGCCAGCGATACCGGCGCGGTGAACACTGAAGCTTTCTTT
14,TRBD1,TRBJ1-1,once,TRBV29-1,CSVEAGTGGTEAFF,TGCAGCGTTGAGGCCGGGACAGGGGGCACTGAAGCTTTCTTT
19,.,TRBJ1-5,.,TRBV5-3,CARSSEKKHGQPSNQPQHF,TGTGCCAGAAGCTCGGAGAAAAAACACGGACAACCTAGCAATCAGCCCCAGCATTTT
13,TRBD1,TRBJ1-1,.,TRBV10-2,CASRHQGATEAFF,TGCGCCAGCAGACACCAGGGGGCTACTGAAGCTTTCTTT
16,TRBD2,TRBJ2-1,.,TRBV6-5,CASSYTTGTSPNEQFF,TGTGCCAGCAGTTACACAACCGGGACTAGCCCCAATGAGCAGTTCTTC
17,TRBD2,TRBJ2-5,.,TRBV5-1,CASSYRLAGSTGETQYF,TGCGCCAGCAGTTATCGACTAGCGGGGTCTACGGGGGAGACCCAGTACTTC
19,TRBD2,TRBJ2-1,once,TRBV19,CASPRGASGGNSSYNEQFF,TGTGCCAGCCCGCGGGGAGCTAGCGGGGGGAATAGCTCCTACAATGAGCAGTTCTTC
16,TRBD1,TRBJ2-7,.,TRBV28,CASTLPGGTASYEQYF,TGTGCCAGCACCCTGCCAGGTGGGACAGCCTCCTACGAGCAGTACTTC
17,.,TRBJ2-1,.,TRBV4-3,CASSQDRQAAFPNEQFF,TGCGCCAGCAGCCAAGATCGCCAGGCCGCCTTCCCCAATGAGCAGTTCTTC
13,.,TRBJ2-5,.,TRBV6-5,CASSYGGEETQYF,TGTGCCAGCAGTTACGGGGGTGAGGAGACCCAGTACTTC
14,TRBD1,TRBJ1-1,.,TRBV7-2,CASSSDNRGTEAFF,TGTGCCAGCAGCTCAGACAACAGGGGCACTGAAGCTTTCTTT
16,.,TRBJ1-2,once,TRBV28,CASSSGEGRLNRGYTF,TGTGCCAGCAGTTCCGGGGAAGGGAGGCTCAATCGGGGCTACACCTTC
15,TRBD1,TRBJ1-1,.,TRBV28,CASSRGGQLNTEAFF,TGTGCCAGCAGCCGAGGGGGACAGCTGAACACTGAAGCTTTCTTT
18,.,TRBJ2-6,.,TRBV23-1,CASSRPGYRYSGANVLTF,TGCGCCAGCAGTCGACCCGGTTATCGCTACTCCGGGGCCAACGTCCTGACTTTC
13,.,TRBJ1-5,.,TRBV19,CASSIEGREPQHF,TGTGCCAGTAGTATAGAGGGGCGGGAGCCCCAGCATTTT
14,TRBD1,TRBJ1-5,few,TRBV9,CASSLGTDNQPQHF,TGTGCCAGCAGCCTCGGGACAGATAATCAGCCCCAGCATTTT
12,.,TRBJ1-2,once,TRBV6-6,CASTREGGGYTF,TGTGCCAGCACCCGGGAGGGAGGAGGCTACACCTTC
13,.,TRBJ1-5,.,TRBV7-9,CASSLDSNQPQHF,TGTGCCAGCAGCTTAGATAGTAATCAGCCCCAGCATTTT
15,.,TRBJ2-7,once,TRBV4-3,CASSQDRGFDYEQYF,TGCGCCAGCAGCCAAGACAGAGGGTTCGACTACGAGCAGTACTTC